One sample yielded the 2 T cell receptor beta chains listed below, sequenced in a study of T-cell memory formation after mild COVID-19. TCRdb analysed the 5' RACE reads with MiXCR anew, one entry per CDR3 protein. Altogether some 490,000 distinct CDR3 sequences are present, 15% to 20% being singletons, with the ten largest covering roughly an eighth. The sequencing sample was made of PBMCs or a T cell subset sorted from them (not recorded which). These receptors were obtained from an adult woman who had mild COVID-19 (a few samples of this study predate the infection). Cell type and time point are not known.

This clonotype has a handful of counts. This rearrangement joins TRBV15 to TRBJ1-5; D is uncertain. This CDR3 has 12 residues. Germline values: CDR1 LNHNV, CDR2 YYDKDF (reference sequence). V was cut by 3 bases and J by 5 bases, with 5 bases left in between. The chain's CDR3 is CATSSTDQPQHF. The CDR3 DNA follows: TGTGCCACCAGCAGTACCGATCAGCCCCAGCATTTT.

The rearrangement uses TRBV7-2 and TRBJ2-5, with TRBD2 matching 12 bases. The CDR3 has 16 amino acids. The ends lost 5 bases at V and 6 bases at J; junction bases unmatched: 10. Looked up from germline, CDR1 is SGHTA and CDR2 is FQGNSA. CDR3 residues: CASSPQSTSGSQTQYF. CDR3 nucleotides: TGTGCCAGCAGCCCCCAGTCGACTAGCGGGAGTCAGACCCAGTACTTC.